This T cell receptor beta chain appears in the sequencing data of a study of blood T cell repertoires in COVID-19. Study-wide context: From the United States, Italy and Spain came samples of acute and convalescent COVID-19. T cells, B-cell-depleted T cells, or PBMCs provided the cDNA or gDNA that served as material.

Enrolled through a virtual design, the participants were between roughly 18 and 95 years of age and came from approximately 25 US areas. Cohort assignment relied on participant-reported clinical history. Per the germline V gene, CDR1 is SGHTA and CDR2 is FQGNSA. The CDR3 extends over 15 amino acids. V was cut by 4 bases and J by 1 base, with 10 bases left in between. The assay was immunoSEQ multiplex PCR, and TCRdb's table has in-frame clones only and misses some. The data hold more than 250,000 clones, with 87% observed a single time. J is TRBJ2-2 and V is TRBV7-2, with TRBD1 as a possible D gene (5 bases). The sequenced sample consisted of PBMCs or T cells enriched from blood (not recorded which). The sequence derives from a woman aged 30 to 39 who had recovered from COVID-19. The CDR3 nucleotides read TGTGCCAGCAGCTCTCGCAGGGTGAACACCGGGGAGCTGTTTTTT. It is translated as CASSSRRVNTGELFF.